This T cell receptor (beta chain) comes out of a study of molecular identifiers for immune sequencing clone quantification. The CDR3 extends over 13 amino acids. Germline lookup yields CDR1 SQVTM and CDR2 ANQGSEA. Both previously described methods and listed TCR primers were employed to make bulk TCR libraries. TCRdb processed the PCR reads anew with MiXCR; each CDR3 protein has one entry. Among roughly 86,000 distinct CDR3 sequences listed, 15% to 20% were seen once. This clonotype was counted between two and nine times. Its antigen is currently unknown. Just one base apart from a much larger clone, this may be a read error. Study-wide results and caveats: Spiked TCR RNA from one Jurkat cell reportedly showed up when mixed among 800,000 to 1,000,000 naive cells. Barcode sharing among identical TCR molecules could make large clones appear smaller.

The clonotype was recovered from a human donor in good health. Some libraries in this study had Jurkat cell RNA spiked in. The chain is built from TRBV29-1 and TRBJ2-5; the D gene could be TRBD1 or TRBD2 (5 bases each). Sequencing used naive CD8+ T cells from blood, with Jurkat cell RNA spiked in. Described subset: FACS-sorted CD8+CD4-CCR7+CD45RA+ naive T cells. The CDR3 spells CSVAGTDKEAQYF. In DNA, the CDR3 is TGCAGCGTTGCCGGGACGGACAAAGAGGCCCAGTACTTC. The whole variable domain, filled in from reference TRBV29-1 and TRBJ2-5, reads SAVISQKPSRDICQRGTSLTIQCQVDSQVTMMFWYRQQPGQSLTLIATANQGSEATYESGFVIDKFPISRPNLTFSTLTVSNMSPEDSSIYLCSVAGTDKEAQYFGPGTRLLVL.